This T cell receptor beta chain is drawn from a study of blood T cell repertoires in COVID-19. Study-level background: Samples of COVID-19 (acute and convalescent) were obtained from the United States, Italy and Spain.

Per the original methods: Scientists estimated how many nucleated cells there were by amplifying reference gene primers. The protocol was immunoSEQ multiplex PCR, while the TCRdb copy is restricted to in-frame clones and leaves out a portion. V and J calls and clone size are those listed in that table; D and trimming were worked out from the DNA. The data hold some 210,000 clones, with 92% observed a single time. The CDR3 is 15 amino acids. CDR1 and CDR2 (germline): MNHNY, SVGAGI (reference sequence). V was pared by 7 bases and J by 4 bases, with 11 bases of the junction left unmatched. Seattle participants joined during active infection and were tracked over time.

This chain uses TRBV6-6 with TRBJ1-1; 8 bases are a match to TRBD1. The sequence was collected from a man aged 60 to 69 with COVID-19, enrolled during active disease. What was sequenced was peripheral blood. The CDR3 loop reads CASKPTGVSVTEAFF. The CDR3 DNA is TGTGCCAGCAAACCGACAGGGGTCTCCGTCACTGAAGCTTTCTTT.